The 28 T cell receptor beta chains listed next were all sequenced from one sample in a study of cytomegalovirus exposure and HLA in healthy donors. The primer mix had 60 Vbeta and 13 Jbeta primers. Assay: immunoSEQ multiplex PCR; the TCRdb copy retains only in-frame clones and omits some. The table has roughly 120,000 clones, 82% seen once. The sample comprised PBMCs. All receptors derive from a young woman in good health and CMV-seronegative.

V gene TRBV7-2 combines with J gene TRBJ2-3, with a possible D match to TRBD2 (6 bases). The CDR3 sequence is 15 residues long. V dropped 7 bases and J dropped 2 bases, with 16 bases sitting between them. Per the germline V gene, CDR1 is SGHTA and CDR2 is FQGNSA. CDR3 sequence: CASNLGGALTDTQYF. CDR3 sequence (DNA): TGTGCCAGCAACTTGGGCGGGGCCCTCACAGATACGCAGTATTTT.

The chain uses TRBV28 and TRBJ2-3, with D unclear. V was shortened by 5 bases and J by 4 bases, with 13 bases between the two germline ends. Germline loops: CDR1 MDHEN, CDR2 SYDVKM. CDR3 length: 14 residues. The CDR3 DNA sequence: TGTGCCAGCAGTCCTCTTCTAGTCCCAGATACGCAGTATTTT. This translates into CASSPLLVPDTQYF.

The rearrangement uses TRBV2 and TRBJ2-2, with unresolved D. This CDR3 is 12 amino acids long. CDR1 SNHLY and CDR2 FYNNEI come from the germline V gene. V shed 7 bases and J shed 6 bases, with 9 bases lying between them. DNA for the CDR3: TGTGCCAGCATAGATACTTCCGGGGAGCTGTTTTTT. Its protein product is CASIDTSGELFF.

This clone was counted between two and nine times. This chain joins TRBV4-2 and TRBJ2-3; TRBD2 aligns across 10 bases. The V gene's germline CDR1 is LGHNA and CDR2 YNFKEQ. The length of the CDR3 is 16 residues. With 1 base clipped from V and 6 bases from J, the junction kept 7 bases outside the gene matches. The CDR3 reads CASSQAEASGGDTQYF. Here the CDR3 DNA reads TGTGCCAGCAGCCAAGCGGAGGCTAGCGGGGGTGATACGCAGTATTTT.

V gene TRBV10-3 combines with J gene TRBJ2-3; the match to TRBD1 covers 8 bases. Losses at the gene ends were 5 bases for V and 4 bases for J; bases not matched to a gene: 5. CDR3 size: 14 residues. Germline V gives CDR1 ENHRY, CDR2 SYGVKD. DNA of the CDR3: TGTGCCATCAGTCGAGGACAGGGTCCAGATACGCAGTATTTT. It codes for CAISRGQGPDTQYF.

This clone was seen once. The V and J genes are TRBV9 and TRBJ2-6; no firm D call. Trimming removed 2 bases from V and 0 bases from J, with 6 bases in between. This CDR3 contains 15 residues. From germline, CDR1 is SGDLS and CDR2 YYNGEE. The DNA of the CDR3 is TGTGCCAGCAGCGTCGGTGTCTCTGGGGCCAACGTCCTGACTTTC. Its translation: CASSVGVSGANVLTF.

The table lists this clone with a few counts. The chain employs TRBV7-9 and TRBJ1-4, with 8 bases aligning to TRBD1. J gave up 8 bases and V 7 bases, and 6 bases lay outside the gene matches. The CDR3 extends over 13 amino acids. Germline V gene data show CDR1 as SEHNR and CDR2 as FQNEAQ (reference sequence). The CDR3 bases are TGTGCCAGCATGTTAGACAGGGGAGAAAAACTGTTTTTT. Translating gives CASMLDRGEKLFF. The full variable domain, in which reference TRBV7-9 and TRBJ1-4 provide the parts outside the CDR3, is DTGVSQNPRHKITKRGQNVTFRCDPISEHNRLYWYRQTLGQGPEFLTYFQNEAQLEKSRLLSDRFSAERPKGSFSTLEIQRTEQGDSAMYLCASMLDRGEKLFFGSGTQLSVL.

This clone came up a few times. This chain links TRBV27 with TRBJ1-5; D may be TRBD1 (6 bases). Trimming cost V 2 bases and J 7 bases, with 18 bases left between them. The CDR3 covers 16 residues. Germline lookup yields CDR1 MNHEY and CDR2 SMNVEV (reference sequence). CDR3 sequence: CASSLTGSLWRQPQHF. The CDR3, as DNA: TGTGCCAGCAGTTTAACAGGGAGTTTGTGGCGCCAGCCCCAGCATTTT.

The DNA of the CDR3 is TGTGCCAGCAGCTTAGTAGCTTCACCCCTCCACTTT. Translating gives CASSLVASPLHF. This chain links TRBV7-9 with TRBJ1-6; D gene uncertain. Germline V gives CDR1 SEHNR, CDR2 FQNEAQ (reference sequence). The ends were cut back, 1 base at V and 9 bases at J, with 4 bases in the middle. The CDR3 totals 12 residues.

This clone was counted between two and nine times. The chain couples TRBV6-5 to TRBJ1-1; 7 nucleotides align to TRBD1. This CDR3 is built from 12 residues. V lost 4 bases to trimming and J lost 5 bases; unmatched junction nucleotides: 1. The germline CDR1 and CDR2 sequences are MNHEY and SVGAGI. Here the CDR3 DNA reads TGTGCCAGCAGTTCACAGGGGACTGAAGCTTTCTTT. Its translation: CASSSQGTEAFF.

CDR3 DNA: TGTGCCAGCTCACCAGGGACAGGGGAGAACACTGAAGCTTTCTTT. Translated: CASSPGTGENTEAFF. V usage is TRBV18 and J usage is TRBJ1-1, with 10 bases aligning to TRBD1. The V and J ends lost 2 bases and 1 base, in that order; junction bases with no gene match: 1. CDR1 is KGHSH, CDR2 LQKENI, per germline. The CDR3 covers 15 residues. The whole variable domain, remainder taken from reference TRBV18 and TRBJ1-1, is NAGVMQNPRHLVRRRGQEARLRCSPMKGHSHVYWYRQLPEEGLKFMVYLQKENIIDESGMPKERFSAEFPKEGPSILRIQQVVRGDSAAYFCASSPGTGENTEAFFGQGTRLTVV.

The J gene is TRBJ1-4, the V gene TRBV6-5, with TRBD1 matching 7 bases. The CDR3 is 15 amino acids. J lost 10 bases, V lost 0 bases, and 8 bases had no gene match. CDR1 and CDR2 (germline): MNHEY, SVGAGI. Here the CDR3 reads CASSYSDRLGGKLFF. CDR3 sequence (DNA): TGTGCCAGCAGTTACTCGGACAGGTTGGGGGGAAAACTGTTTTTT.

This clone was picked up one time. The CDR3 DNA sequence: TGTGCCAGTAGTACCAAAAGACAGGGATTCTTCGGGACTGAAGCTTTCTTT. Encoded protein: CASSTKRQGFFGTEAFF. The chain has TRBV19 and TRBJ1-1; 7 bases are shared with TRBD1. CDR1 is LNHDA, CDR2 SQIVND, per germline (reference sequence). The CDR3 runs 17 residues. V was clipped by 4 bases and J by 5 bases; unmatched bases: 16. The variable domain in full, with the rest retrieved from reference TRBV19 and TRBJ1-1, is DGGITQSPKYLFRKEGQNVTLSCEQNLNHDAMYWYRQDPGQGLRLIYYSQIVNDFQKGDIAEGYSVSREKKESFPLTVTSAQKNPTAFYLCASSTKRQGFFGTEAFFGQGTRLTVV.

A word on this clone: At one boundary the junction diverges from the germline segment, which might be a read error. Other DNA sequences in the same sample also yield this CDR3. V usage is TRBV7-9 and J usage is TRBJ1-1; 10 bases align to TRBD1. The CDR3 has 13 amino acids. The germline V gene encodes CDR1 SEHNR and CDR2 FQNEAQ (reference sequence). The CDR3, as DNA: TGCGCCAGCAGCCTACACGGGGGACAGGGGACTTTCTTT. This encodes CASSLHGGQGTFF.

The chain couples TRBV11-2 to TRBJ2-1; D is possibly TRBD1 (7 bases). Germline-derived CDR1 and CDR2 are SGHAT and FQNNGV. This CDR3 region has 15 residues. Trimming left V 7 bases short and J 4 bases short, with 17 bases between. The CDR3 is CASTGGGAQYNEQFF. The CDR3 DNA is TGTGCCAGCACTGGAGGGGGCGCCCAGTACAATGAGCAGTTCTTC.

V and J are TRBV29-1 and TRBJ1-2; 8 bases are shared with TRBD1. J lost 4 bases, V lost 0 bases, and 4 bases had no gene match. The CDR3 contains 14 residues. Germline loops: CDR1 SQVTM, CDR2 ANQGSEA. CDR3 sequence: CSVEDPTGAYGYTF. The CDR3 DNA sequence: TGCAGCGTTGAAGACCCGACAGGGGCCTATGGCTACACCTTC.

This chain links TRBV18 with TRBJ2-1; TRBD2 might be the D (5 bases). This CDR3 comprises 14 residues. Trimming took off 3 bases at V and 6 bases at J, with 12 bases between the two ends. Germline CDR1 KGHSH, CDR2 LQKENI. The DNA for the CDR3 is TGTGCCAGCTCACCTAGCGTAGCTGGCAATGAGCAGTTCTTC. Amino acid sequence: CASSPSVAGNEQFF.

The table lists this clone with a count of one. The V and J genes are TRBV19 and TRBJ1-5; D remains unclear. From germline, CDR1 is LNHDA and CDR2 SQIVND (reference sequence). Deletions cut 7 bases from V and 7 bases from J, with 14 bases between. The CDR3 runs to 13 residues. The CDR3 reads CASMWEDGQPQHF. DNA of the CDR3: TGTGCCAGTATGTGGGAGGATGGGCAGCCCCAGCATTTT.

The CDR3 nucleotides are TGTGCCAGCAGCTCTTCCCGACAGGGCGGACTGTTTTTT. Its translation: CASSSSRQGGLFF. The J gene is TRBJ1-4, the V gene TRBV7-2; TRBD1 agrees at 7 bases. The trim removed 4 bases at V and 13 bases at J, leaving 9 bases unmatched. The length of the CDR3 is 13 residues. CDR1 SGHTA and CDR2 FQGNSA come from the germline V gene. The variable domain in full, with the rest retrieved from reference TRBV7-2 and TRBJ1-4, is GAGVSQSPSNKVTEKGKDVELRCDPISGHTALYWYRQSLGQGLEFLIYFQGNSAPDKSGLPSDRFSAERTGGSVSTLTIQRTQQEDSAVYLCASSSSRQGGLFFGSGTQLSVL.

The chain couples TRBV19 to TRBJ1-4, with a possible D match to TRBD1 (6 bases). CDR3 length: 15 residues. Per germline, CDR1 LNHDA and CDR2 SQIVND (reference sequence). Trimming removed 3 bases from V and 0 bases from J, with 8 bases in between. This CDR3 is CASSIQGTTNEKLFF. DNA for the CDR3: TGTGCCAGTAGTATCCAGGGGACAACTAATGAAAAACTGTTTTTT.

The V call is TRBV4-3, the J call TRBJ1-2, with D possibly matching TRBD1 (5 bases). Trimming shortened V by 1 base and J by 6 bases, and 15 bases separated the two germline ends. There are 15 residues in the CDR3. Germline V gene sequence: CDR1 LGHNA, CDR2 YSLEER. CDR3 in amino acids: CASSQVPGKGDGYTF. In DNA form, the CDR3 reads TGCGCCAGCAGCCAAGTTCCAGGGAAGGGTGATGGCTACACCTTC.

This clone was recorded a few times. The chain links TRBV27 to TRBJ2-6; D might be TRBD1 (5 bases). Germline V gene data show CDR1 as MNHEY and CDR2 as SMNVEV (reference sequence). The V end lost 3 bases, the J end lost 9 bases, and 9 bases lay between the germline ends. The CDR3 is 13 amino acids. CDR3 protein: CASSFQGVNVLTF. CDR3 nucleotides: TGTGCCAGCAGTTTCCAGGGTGTCAACGTCCTGACTTTC.

V gene TRBV5-4 combines with J gene TRBJ1-3, with 7 bases fitting TRBD1. J was trimmed by 0 bases and V by 5 bases; bases with no gene match: 5. Germline CDR1 reads SGHNT; CDR2 reads YYREEE (reference sequence). The CDR3 runs 15 residues. CDR3 in DNA: TGTGCCAGCAGTTTTGACAGGGCCTCTGGAAACACCATATATTTT. The encoded protein is CASSFDRASGNTIYF. Full variable domain (rest looked up from reference TRBV5-4 and TRBJ1-3): ETGVTQSPTHLIKTRGQQVTLRCSSQSGHNTVSWYQQALGQGPQFIFQYYREEENGRGNFPPRFSGLQFPNYSSELNVNALELDDSALYLCASSFDRASGNTIYFGEGSWLTVV.

The count of this clone is one. The chain is built from TRBV11-2 and TRBJ1-6; weak D call: TRBD1 (5 bases). V was clipped by 4 bases and J by 0 bases, with 16 bases between them. From germline, CDR1 is SGHAT and CDR2 FQNNGV. The CDR3 is 18 residues long. CDR3 DNA: TGTGCCAGCAGCTCCGGGGGGACGGTCAGCTCCTATAATTCACCCCTCCACTTT. Residues: CASSSGGTVSSYNSPLHF.

The chain carries TRBV2 and TRBJ2-2, with 7 bases aligning to TRBD1. Germline trimming cut 7 bases from V and 7 bases from J; bases unmatched to any gene: 24. In germline, CDR1 is SNHLY, CDR2 FYNNEI. The CDR3 has 19 residues. In nucleotides, the CDR3 is TGTGCCAGCACAAAGAGGGGGCGGGCCGATGATAGTTTCGGCGGGGAGCTGTTTTTT. Its translation: CASTKRGRADDSFGGELFF.

The chain couples TRBV5-1 to TRBJ2-7; tentative D call: TRBD1 (5 bases). The V gene lost 6 bases and the J gene lost 6 bases, with 16 bases spanning the gap. This CDR3 has 13 residues. The germline V gene encodes CDR1 SGHRS and CDR2 YFSETQ. This CDR3 reads CASNPRRGCEQYV. CDR3 DNA sequence: TGCGCCAGCAACCCCCGTAGGGGCTGCGAGCAGTACGTC.

V is TRBV11-3 and J is TRBJ2-2; possibly TRBD1 for D (6 bases). In germline, CDR1 is SGHNT, CDR2 YENEEA. Between the trimmed V and J ends, which lost 5 bases and 3 bases, there was a span of 10 bases. The CDR3 loop spans 14 amino acids. CDR3 sequence: CASSTDRDTGELFF. The CDR3 coding sequence is TGTGCCAGCAGCACGGACAGAGACACCGGGGAGCTGTTTTTT.

The chain links TRBV30 to TRBJ1-1, with TRBD1 identical over 10 bases. Germline V gene data show CDR1 as GTSNPN and CDR2 as SVGIG (reference sequence). The CDR3 has 13 amino acids. Losses at the gene ends were 5 bases for V and 1 base for J; bases not matched to a gene: 1. DNA of the CDR3: TGTGCCTGGGACAGGGGGCAGAACACTGAAGCTTTCTTT. This translates into CAWDRGQNTEAFF.